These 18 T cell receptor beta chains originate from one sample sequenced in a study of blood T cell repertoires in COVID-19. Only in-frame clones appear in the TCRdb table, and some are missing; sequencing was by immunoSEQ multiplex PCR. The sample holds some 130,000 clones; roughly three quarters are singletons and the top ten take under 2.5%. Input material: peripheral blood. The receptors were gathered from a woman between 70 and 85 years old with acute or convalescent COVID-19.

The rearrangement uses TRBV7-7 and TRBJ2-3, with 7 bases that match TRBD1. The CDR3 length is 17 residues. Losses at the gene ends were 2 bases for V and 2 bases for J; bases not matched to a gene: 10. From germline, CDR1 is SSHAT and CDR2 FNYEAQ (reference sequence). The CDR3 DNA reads TGTGCCAGCAGCTTAAACCGGGACAGAGAACTCACAGATACGCAGTATTTT. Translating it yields CASSLNRDRELTDTQYF.

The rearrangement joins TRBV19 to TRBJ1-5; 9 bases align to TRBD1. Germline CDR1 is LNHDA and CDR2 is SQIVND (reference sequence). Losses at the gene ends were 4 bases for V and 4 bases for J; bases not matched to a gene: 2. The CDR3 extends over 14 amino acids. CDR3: CASSTTGGNQPQHF. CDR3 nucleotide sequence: TGTGCCAGTAGTACGACAGGGGGTAATCAGCCCCAGCATTTT.

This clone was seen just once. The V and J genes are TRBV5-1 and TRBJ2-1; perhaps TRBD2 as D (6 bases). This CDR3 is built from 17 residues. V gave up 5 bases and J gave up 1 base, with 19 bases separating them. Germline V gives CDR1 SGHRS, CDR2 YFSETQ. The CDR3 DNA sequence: TGCGCCAGCAGAGTCGATAGCGGAACGACTTCCTACAATGAGCAGTTCTTC. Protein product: CASRVDSGTTSYNEQFF.

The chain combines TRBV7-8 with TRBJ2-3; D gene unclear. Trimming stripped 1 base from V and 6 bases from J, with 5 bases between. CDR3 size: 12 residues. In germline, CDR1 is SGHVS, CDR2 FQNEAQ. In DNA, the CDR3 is TGTGCCAGCAGCTTAGTCAGGGATACGCAGTATTTT. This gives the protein CASSLVRDTQYF.

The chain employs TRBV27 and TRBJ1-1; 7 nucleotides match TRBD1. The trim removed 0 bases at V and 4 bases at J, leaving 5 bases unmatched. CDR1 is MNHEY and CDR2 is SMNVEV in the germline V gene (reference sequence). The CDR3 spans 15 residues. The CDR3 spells CASSLSHRGATEAFF. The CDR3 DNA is TGTGCCAGCAGTTTATCCCACAGGGGAGCCACTGAAGCTTTCTTT.

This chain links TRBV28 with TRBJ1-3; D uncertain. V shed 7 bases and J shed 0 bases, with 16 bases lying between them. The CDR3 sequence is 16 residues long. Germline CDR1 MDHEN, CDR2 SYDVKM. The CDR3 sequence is CASTRLGPFSGNTIYF. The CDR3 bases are TGTGCCAGCACCCGCCTCGGTCCATTCTCTGGAAACACCATATATTTT.

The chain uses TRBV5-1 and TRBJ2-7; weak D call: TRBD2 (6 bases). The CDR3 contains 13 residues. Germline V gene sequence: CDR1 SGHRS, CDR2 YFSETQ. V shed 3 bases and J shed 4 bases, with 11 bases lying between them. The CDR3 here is CASSSLAMYEQYF. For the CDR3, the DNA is TGCGCCAGCAGCTCACTAGCTATGTACGAGCAGTACTTC.

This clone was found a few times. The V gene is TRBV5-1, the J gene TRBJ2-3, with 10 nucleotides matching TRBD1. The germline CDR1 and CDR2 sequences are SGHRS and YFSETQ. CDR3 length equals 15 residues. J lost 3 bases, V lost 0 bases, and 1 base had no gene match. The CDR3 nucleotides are TGCGCCAGCAGCTTGGTGGGACAGGGGACAGATACGCAGTATTTT. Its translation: CASSLVGQGTDTQYF.

The CDR3 spells CASSYGQGPPTF. The DNA of the CDR3 is TGTGCCAGCAGTTACGGGCAGGGGCCCCCAACCTTC. This sequence joins TRBV6-5 and TRBJ1-2, with D possibly TRBD1 on 6 matching bases. CDR1 is MNHEY and CDR2 is SVGAGI in the germline V gene. CDR3 length: 12 amino acids. With 2 bases removed from V and 14 bases from J, the gap between germline ends came to 15 bases.

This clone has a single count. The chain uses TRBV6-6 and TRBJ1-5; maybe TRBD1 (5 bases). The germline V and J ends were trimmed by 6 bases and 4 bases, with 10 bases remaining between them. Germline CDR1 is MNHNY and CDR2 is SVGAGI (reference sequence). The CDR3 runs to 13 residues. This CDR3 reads CASRQGLNQPQHF. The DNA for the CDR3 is TGTGCCAGCAGGCAGGGATTGAATCAGCCCCAGCATTTT.

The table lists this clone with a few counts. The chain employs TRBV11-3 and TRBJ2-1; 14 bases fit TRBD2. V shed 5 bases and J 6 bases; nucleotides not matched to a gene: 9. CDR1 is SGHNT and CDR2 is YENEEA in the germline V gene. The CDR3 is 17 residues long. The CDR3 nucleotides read TGTGCCAGCAGCCTCGGGACTAGCGGGAGTGTTATCAATGAGCAGTTCTTC. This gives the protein CASSLGTSGSVINEQFF.

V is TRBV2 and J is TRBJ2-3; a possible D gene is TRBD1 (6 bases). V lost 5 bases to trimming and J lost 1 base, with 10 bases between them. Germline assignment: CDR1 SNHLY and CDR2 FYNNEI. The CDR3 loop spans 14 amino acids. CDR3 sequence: CASSPGVGTDTQYF. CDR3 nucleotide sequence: TGTGCCAGCAGTCCAGGGGTCGGCACAGATACGCAGTATTTT.

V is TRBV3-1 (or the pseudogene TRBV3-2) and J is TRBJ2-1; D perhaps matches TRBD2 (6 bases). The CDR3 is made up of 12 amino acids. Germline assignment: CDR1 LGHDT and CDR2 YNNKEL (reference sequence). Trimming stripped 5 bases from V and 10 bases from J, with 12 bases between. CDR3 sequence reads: CASSKEGREQFF. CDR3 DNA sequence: TGTGCCAGCAGCAAGGAGGGAAGGGAGCAGTTCTTC.

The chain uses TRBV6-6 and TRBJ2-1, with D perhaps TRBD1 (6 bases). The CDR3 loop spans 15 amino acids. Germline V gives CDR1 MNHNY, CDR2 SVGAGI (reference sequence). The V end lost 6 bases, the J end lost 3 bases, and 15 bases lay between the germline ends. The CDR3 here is CASSHRDTVYNEQFF. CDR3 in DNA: TGTGCCAGCAGCCATCGGGACACCGTCTACAATGAGCAGTTCTTC.

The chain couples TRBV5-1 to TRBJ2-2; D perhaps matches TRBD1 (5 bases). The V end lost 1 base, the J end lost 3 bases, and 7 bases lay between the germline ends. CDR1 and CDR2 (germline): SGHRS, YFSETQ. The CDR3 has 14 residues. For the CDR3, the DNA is TGCGCCAGCAGCTTGCAGGGATACACCGGGGAGCTGTTTTTT. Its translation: CASSLQGYTGELFF.

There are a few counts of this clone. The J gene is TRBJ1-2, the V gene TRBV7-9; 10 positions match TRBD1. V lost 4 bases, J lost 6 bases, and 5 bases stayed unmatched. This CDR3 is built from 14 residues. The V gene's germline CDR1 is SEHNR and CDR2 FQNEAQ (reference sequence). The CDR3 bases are TGTGCCAGCAGCTCAGGACAGGGGGTAGATGGCTACACCTTC. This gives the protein CASSSGQGVDGYTF. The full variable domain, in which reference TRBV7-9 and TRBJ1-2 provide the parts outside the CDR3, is DTGVSQNPRHKITKRGQNVTFRCDPISEHNRLYWYRQTLGQGPEFLTYFQNEAQLEKSRLLSDRFSAERPKGSFSTLEIQRTEQGDSAMYLCASSSGQGVDGYTFGSGTRLTVV.

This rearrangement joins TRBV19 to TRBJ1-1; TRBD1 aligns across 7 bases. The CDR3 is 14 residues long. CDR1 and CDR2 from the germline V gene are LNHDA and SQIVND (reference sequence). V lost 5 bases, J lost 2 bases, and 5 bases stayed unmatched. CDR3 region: CASSEDRSNTEAFF. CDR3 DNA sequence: TGTGCCAGTAGTGAGGACAGGTCAAACACTGAAGCTTTCTTT.

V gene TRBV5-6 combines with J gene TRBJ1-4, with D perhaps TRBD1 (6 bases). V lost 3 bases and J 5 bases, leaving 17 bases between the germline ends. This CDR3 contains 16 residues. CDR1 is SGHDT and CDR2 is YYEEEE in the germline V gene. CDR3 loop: CASSSGQIDTNEKLFF. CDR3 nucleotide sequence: TGTGCCAGCAGCTCCGGACAGATAGACACAAATGAAAAACTGTTTTTT.